These 13 T cell receptor beta chains were all obtained from the same sample, sequenced in a study of Graves' ophthalmopathy and Graves' hyperthyroidism. For repertoire sequencing, the TCR beta CDR3 regions were amplified from RNA transcripts. Scientists carried out first-round RT-PCR using HTBI primers and then a second-round multiplex PCR. TCRdb reprocessed the multiplex PCR reads via MiXCR and lists one record per CDR3 protein. The profile shows about 410,000 distinct CDR3 sequences, approximately 20% of them singletons. Sequencing input: peripheral blood. These receptors all come from a woman younger than 30 with Graves' ophthalmopathy.

This clonotype was picked up many times. V is TRBV20-1 and J is TRBJ2-5; 8 bases are shared with TRBD2. V lost 0 bases, J lost 3 bases, and 3 bases stayed unmatched. This CDR3 region has 14 residues. CDR1 is DFQATT, CDR2 SNEGSKA, per germline (reference sequence). The CDR3 loop is CSARDQAGEETQYF. CDR3 coding DNA: TGCAGTGCTAGAGATCAAGCGGGAGAAGAGACCCAGTACTTC.

This clonotype was recorded many times. This sequence joins TRBV20-1 and TRBJ2-7; perhaps TRBD2 as D (5 bases). V was pared by 8 bases and J by 2 bases, with 22 bases between. The CDR3 spans 15 residues. The germline V gene has CDR1 DFQATT and CDR2 SNEGSKA (reference sequence). CDR3 coding DNA: TGCAGTCCAGTCCCCCCCCGGGAATTACCCTACGAGCAGTACTTC. Protein product: CSPVPPRELPYEQYF.

This clonotype was recorded many times. This CDR3 is CASSYLGQGGGYTF. The CDR3 nucleotides read TGTGCCAGCAGTTACCTCGGACAGGGCGGCGGCTACACCTTC. The genes are TRBV6-5 and TRBJ1-2, with 8 bases that match TRBD1. CDR3 length: 14 amino acids. The germline V gene has CDR1 MNHEY and CDR2 SVGAGI. The ends lost 2 bases at V and 8 bases at J; junction bases unmatched: 7.

This clonotype was seen many times. J is TRBJ1-5 and V is TRBV6-2 or TRBV6-3; D uncertain. V was clipped by 5 bases and J by 5 bases, with 16 bases between them. This CDR3 spans 15 amino acids. Germline V lookup: CDR1 MNHEY, CDR2 SVGEGT. The CDR3 sequence: CASSEDGSGDQPQHF. CDR3 bases: TGTGCCAGCAGTGAGGACGGTAGTGGGGATCAGCCCCAGCATTTT.

In this sample, this clonotype turned up many times. The chain combines TRBV20-1 with TRBJ2-7; 8 nucleotides align to TRBD2. Germline assignment: CDR1 DFQATT and CDR2 SNEGSKA (reference sequence). The ends lost 7 bases at V and 2 bases at J; junction bases unmatched: 7. This CDR3 region has 13 residues. CDR3 protein: CSVLKRGPYEQYF. DNA of the CDR3: TGCAGTGTTTTAAAGCGGGGGCCCTACGAGCAGTACTTC.

The sample holds many counts of this clonotype. The CDR3 nucleotides are TGTGCCAGCAGCCCGACAGGGGGCGCGTGGTCACCCCTCCACTTT. Translated, it gives CASSPTGGAWSPLHF. The gene calls are TRBV7-2 and TRBJ1-6; 10 nucleotides agree with TRBD1. The ends lost 5 bases at V and 10 bases at J; junction bases unmatched: 8. This CDR3 is 15 amino acids long. Germline lookup yields CDR1 SGHTA and CDR2 FQGNSA. The full variable domain, in which reference TRBV7-2 and TRBJ1-6 provide the parts outside the CDR3, is GAGVSQSPSNKVTEKGKDVELRCDPISGHTALYWYRQSLGQGLEFLIYFQGNSAPDKSGLPSDRFSAERTGGSVSTLTIQRTQQEDSAVYLCASSPTGGAWSPLHFGNGTRLTVT.

This clonotype was seen ten or more times. This rearrangement joins TRBV28 to TRBJ1-3, with D unresolved. This CDR3 has 15 residues. V lost 5 bases to trimming and J lost 0 bases, with 11 bases between them. Germline CDR1 is MDHEN and CDR2 is SYDVKM. CDR3 sequence (DNA): TGTGCCAGCAGTCTTTACGAAGGCTCTGGAAACACCATATATTTT. Its protein is CASSLYEGSGNTIYF.

The sample holds a few counts of this clonotype. The chain links TRBV7-9 to TRBJ1-3; tentatively, D is TRBD1 (5 bases). The CDR3 length is 15 residues. V was trimmed by 7 bases and J by 2 bases, leaving 15 bases between them. Germline V gives CDR1 SEHNR, CDR2 FQNEAQ (reference sequence). The CDR3 sequence: CASNFREGAGNTIYF. CDR3 DNA: TGTGCCAGCAATTTCAGGGAAGGCGCTGGAAACACCATATATTTT. Together with reference TRBV7-9 and TRBJ1-3, the CDR3 gives the full variable domain: DTGVSQNPRHKITKRGQNVTFRCDPISEHNRLYWYRQTLGQGPEFLTYFQNEAQLEKSRLLSDRFSAERPKGSFSTLEIQRTEQGDSAMYLCASNFREGAGNTIYFGEGSWLTVV.

This clonotype was seen repeatedly, ten times or more. The gene calls are TRBV27 and TRBJ2-2, with 7 bases identical to TRBD2. This CDR3 is built from 15 residues. Germline assignment: CDR1 MNHEY and CDR2 SMNVEV (reference sequence). Germline trimming cut 3 bases from V and 8 bases from J; bases unmatched to any gene: 9. In DNA, the CDR3 is TGTGCCAGCAGTTTGGTAGCGGGTACCTCTGGGGAGCTGTTTTTT. Translation: CASSLVAGTSGELFF.

This clonotype appeared many times. The chain uses TRBV14 and TRBJ2-2; D may be TRBD1 (5 bases). The CDR3 is 15 residues long. Germline loops: CDR1 SGHDN, CDR2 FVKESK. The V gene lost 1 base and the J gene lost 5 bases, with 11 bases spanning the gap. This CDR3 is CASSQGPGWTGELFF. CDR3 coding DNA: TGTGCCAGCAGCCAAGGACCAGGGTGGACCGGGGAGCTGTTTTTT. The complete variable domain, with remaining parts taken from reference TRBV14 and TRBJ2-2, reads EAGVTQFPSHSVIEKGQTVTLRCDPISGHDNLYWYRRVMGKEIKFLLHFVKESKQDESGMPNNRFLAERTGGTYSTLKVQPAELEDSGVYFCASSQGPGWTGELFFGEGSRLTVL.

The chain employs TRBV28 and TRBJ1-2; D is uncertain. Deletions cut 6 bases from V and 8 bases from J, with 7 bases between. This CDR3 region has 10 residues. Germline V gives CDR1 MDHEN, CDR2 SYDVKM. The CDR3 sequence: CASSRSGYTF. CDR3 sequence (DNA): TGTGCCAGCAGCAGATCAGGCTACACCTTC.

This chain connects TRBV5-1 to TRBJ2-4, with D unresolved. With 2 bases removed from V and 7 bases from J, the gap between germline ends came to 4 bases. This CDR3 spans 11 amino acids. Germline lookup yields CDR1 SGHRS and CDR2 YFSETQ. Written as DNA, the CDR3 is TGCGCCAGCAGCTTACAGAACATTCAGTACTTC. Encoded protein: CASSLQNIQYF.

V usage is TRBV5-5 and J usage is TRBJ1-1; D uncertain. CDR1 SGHKS and CDR2 YYEKEE come from the germline V gene (reference sequence). The ends were cut back, 0 bases at V and 4 bases at J, with 16 bases in the middle. This CDR3 spans 16 amino acids. CDR3 in amino acids: CASSLDNPTQTTEAFF. The CDR3 DNA sequence: TGTGCCAGCAGCTTGGATAACCCGACACAAACCACTGAAGCTTTCTTT.